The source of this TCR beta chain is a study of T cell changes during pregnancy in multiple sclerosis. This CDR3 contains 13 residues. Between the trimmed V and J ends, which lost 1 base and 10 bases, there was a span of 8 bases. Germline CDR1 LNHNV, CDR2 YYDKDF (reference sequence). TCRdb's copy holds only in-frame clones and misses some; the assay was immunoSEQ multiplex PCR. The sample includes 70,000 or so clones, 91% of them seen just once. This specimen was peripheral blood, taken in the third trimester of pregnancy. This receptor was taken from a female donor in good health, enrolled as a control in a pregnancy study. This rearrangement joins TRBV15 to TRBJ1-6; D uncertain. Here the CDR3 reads CATSRGQDSPLHF. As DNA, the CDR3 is TGTGCCACCAGCAGAGGACAAGACTCACCCCTCCACTTT. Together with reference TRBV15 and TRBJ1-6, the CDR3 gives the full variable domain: DAMVIQNPRYQVTQFGKPVTLSCSQTLNHNVMYWYQQKSSQAPKLLFHYYDKDFNNEADTPDNFQSRRPNTSFCFLDIRSPGLGDTAMYLCATSRGQDSPLHFGNGTRLTVT.